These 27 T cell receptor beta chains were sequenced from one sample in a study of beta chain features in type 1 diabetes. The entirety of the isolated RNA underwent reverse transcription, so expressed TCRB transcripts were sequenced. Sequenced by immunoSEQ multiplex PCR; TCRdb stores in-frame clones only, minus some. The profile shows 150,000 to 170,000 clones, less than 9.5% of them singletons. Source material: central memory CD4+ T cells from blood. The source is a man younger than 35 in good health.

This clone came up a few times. The CDR3 here is CASSESLTNAEKTQYF. CDR3 coding DNA: TGTGCCAGCAGCGAGAGTCTTACTAATGCGGAAAAGACGCAGTATTTT. This chain uses TRBV7-9 with TRBJ2-3; D call uncertain. Germline lookup yields CDR1 SEHNR and CDR2 FQNEAQ (reference sequence). Trimming stripped 5 bases from V and 9 bases from J, with 24 bases between. The CDR3 spans 16 residues. Full variable domain (outside the CDR3, taken from reference TRBV7-9 and TRBJ2-3): DTGVSQNPRHKITKRGQNVTFRCDPISEHNRLYWYRQTLGQGPEFLTYFQNEAQLEKSRLLSDRFSAERPKGSFSTLEIQRTEQGDSAMYLCASSESLTNAEKTQYFGPGTRLTVL.

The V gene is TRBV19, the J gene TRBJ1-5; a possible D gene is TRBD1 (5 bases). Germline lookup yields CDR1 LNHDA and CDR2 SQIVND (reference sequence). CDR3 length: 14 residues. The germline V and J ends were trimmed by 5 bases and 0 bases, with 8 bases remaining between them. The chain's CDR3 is CASSSQGSNQPQHF. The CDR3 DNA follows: TGTGCCAGTAGTTCCCAGGGTAGCAATCAGCCCCAGCATTTT. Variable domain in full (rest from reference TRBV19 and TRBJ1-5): DGGITQSPKYLFRKEGQNVTLSCEQNLNHDAMYWYRQDPGQGLRLIYYSQIVNDFQKGDIAEGYSVSREKKESFPLTVTSAQKNPTAFYLCASSSQGSNQPQHFGDGTRLSIL.

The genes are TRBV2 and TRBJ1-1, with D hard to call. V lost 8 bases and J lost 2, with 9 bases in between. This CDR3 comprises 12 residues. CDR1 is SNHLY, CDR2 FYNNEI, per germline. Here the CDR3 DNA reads TGTGCCAGCCTAACCTCAAACACTGAAGCTTTCTTT. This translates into CASLTSNTEAFF.

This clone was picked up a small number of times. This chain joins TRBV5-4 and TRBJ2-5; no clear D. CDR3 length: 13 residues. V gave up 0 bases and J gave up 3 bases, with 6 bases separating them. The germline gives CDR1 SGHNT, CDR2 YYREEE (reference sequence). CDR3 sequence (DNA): TGTGCCAGCAGCTTGGACAGCAAAGAGACCCAGTACTTC. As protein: CASSLDSKETQYF.

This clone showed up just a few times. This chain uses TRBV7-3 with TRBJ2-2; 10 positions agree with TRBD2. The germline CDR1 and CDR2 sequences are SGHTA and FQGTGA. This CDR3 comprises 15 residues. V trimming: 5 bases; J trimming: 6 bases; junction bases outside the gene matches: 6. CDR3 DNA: TGTGCCAGCAGCCTCCTAGCGGGAGAGGCCGGGGAGCTGTTTTTT. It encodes CASSLLAGEAGELFF.

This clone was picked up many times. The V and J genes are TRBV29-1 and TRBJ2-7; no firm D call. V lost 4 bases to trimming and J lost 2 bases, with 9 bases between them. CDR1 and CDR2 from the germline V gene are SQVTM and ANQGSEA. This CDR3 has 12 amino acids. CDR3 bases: TGCAGCGTTGTCCAGGCGACCTACGAGCAGTACTTC. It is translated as CSVVQATYEQYF.

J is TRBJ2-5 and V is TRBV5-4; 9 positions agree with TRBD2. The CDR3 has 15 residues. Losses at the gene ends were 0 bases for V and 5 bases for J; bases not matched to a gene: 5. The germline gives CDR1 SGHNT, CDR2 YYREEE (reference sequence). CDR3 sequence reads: CASSLGGGAGETQYF. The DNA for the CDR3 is TGTGCCAGCAGCTTGGGCGGGGGGGCCGGTGAGACCCAGTACTTC.

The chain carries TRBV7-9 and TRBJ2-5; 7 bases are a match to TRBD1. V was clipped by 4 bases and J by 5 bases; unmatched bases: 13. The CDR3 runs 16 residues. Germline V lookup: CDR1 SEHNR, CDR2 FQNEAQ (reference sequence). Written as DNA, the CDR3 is TGTGCCAGCAGCTCGTTGTTAAACAGGGGTGACGAGACCCAGTACTTC. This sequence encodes CASSSLLNRGDETQYF.

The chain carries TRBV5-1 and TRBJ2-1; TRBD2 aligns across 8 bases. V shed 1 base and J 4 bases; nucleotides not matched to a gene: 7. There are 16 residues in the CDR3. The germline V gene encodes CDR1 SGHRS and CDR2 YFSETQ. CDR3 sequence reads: CASSLIIGGVYNEQFF. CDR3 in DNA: TGCGCCAGCAGCTTGATTATCGGGGGGGTTTACAATGAGCAGTTCTTC.

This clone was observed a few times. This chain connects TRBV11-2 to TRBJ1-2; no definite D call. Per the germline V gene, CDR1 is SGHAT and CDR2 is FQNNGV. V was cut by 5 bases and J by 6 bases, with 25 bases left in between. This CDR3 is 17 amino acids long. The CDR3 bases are TGTGCCAGCAGCCGAATTAGCGGTGCACGTAAGGATCATGGCTACACCTTC. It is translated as CASSRISGARKDHGYTF.

The CDR3 region is CASRDQGYEQYF. CDR3 bases: TGTGCCAGTAGGGACCAGGGGTACGAGCAGTACTTC. The chain couples TRBV19 to TRBJ2-7; a possible D gene is TRBD1 (6 bases). The germline V gene has CDR1 LNHDA and CDR2 SQIVND (reference sequence). The CDR3 extends over 12 amino acids. V gave up 6 bases and J gave up 4 bases, with 10 bases separating them.

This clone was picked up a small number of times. The CDR3 nucleotides are TGTGCCAGCAGCTGGGGAGAGGGGGCCTACAATGAGCAGTTCTTC. This codes for CASSWGEGAYNEQFF. V and J are TRBV11-2 and TRBJ2-1; a weak D match, TRBD1 (6 bases). Germline CDR1 is SGHAT and CDR2 is FQNNGV. The CDR3 loop spans 15 amino acids. Trimming stripped 4 bases from V and 2 bases from J, with 12 bases between.

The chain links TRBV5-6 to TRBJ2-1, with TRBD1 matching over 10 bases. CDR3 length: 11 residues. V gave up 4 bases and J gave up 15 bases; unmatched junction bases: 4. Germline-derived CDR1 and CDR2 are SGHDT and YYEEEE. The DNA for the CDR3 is TGTGCCAGCAGCGTGGGACAGGGGAGGTTCTTC. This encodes CASSVGQGRFF.

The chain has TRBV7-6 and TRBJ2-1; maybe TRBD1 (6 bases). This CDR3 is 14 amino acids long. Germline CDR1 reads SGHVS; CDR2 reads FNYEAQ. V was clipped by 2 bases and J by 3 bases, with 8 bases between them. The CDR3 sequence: CASSLQGNYNEQFF. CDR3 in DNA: TGTGCCAGCAGCTTACAGGGGAACTACAATGAGCAGTTCTTC.

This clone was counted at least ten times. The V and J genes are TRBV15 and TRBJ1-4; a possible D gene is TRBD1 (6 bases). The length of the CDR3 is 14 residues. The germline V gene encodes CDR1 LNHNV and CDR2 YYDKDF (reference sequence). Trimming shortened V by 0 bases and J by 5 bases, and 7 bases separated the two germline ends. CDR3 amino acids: CATSREQGNEKLFF. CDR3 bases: TGTGCCACCAGCAGAGAGCAGGGGAATGAAAAACTGTTTTTT.

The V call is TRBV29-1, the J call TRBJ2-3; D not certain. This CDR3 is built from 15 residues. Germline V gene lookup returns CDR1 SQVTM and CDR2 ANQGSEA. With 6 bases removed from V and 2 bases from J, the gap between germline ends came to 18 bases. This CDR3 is CSVEHYAVNTDTQYF. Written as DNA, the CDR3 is TGCAGCGTGGAGCACTATGCAGTTAACACAGATACGCAGTATTTT.

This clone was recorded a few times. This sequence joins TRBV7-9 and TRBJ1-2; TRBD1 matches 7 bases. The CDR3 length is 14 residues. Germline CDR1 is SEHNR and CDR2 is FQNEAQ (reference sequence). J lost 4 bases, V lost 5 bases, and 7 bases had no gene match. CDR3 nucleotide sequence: TGTGCCAGCAGCACCGACAGGGTAACCTATGGCTACACCTTC. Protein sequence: CASSTDRVTYGYTF.

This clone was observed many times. The CDR3 bases are TGCGCCAGCAGCCAAGATGTGGGCAGGGCCACAGATACGCAGTATTTT. This translates into CASSQDVGRATDTQYF. The chain is built from TRBV4-3 and TRBJ2-3; D might be TRBD1 (5 bases). This CDR3 spans 16 amino acids. The V gene's germline CDR1 is LGHNA and CDR2 YSLEER. Trimming stripped 0 bases from V and 2 bases from J, with 12 bases between.

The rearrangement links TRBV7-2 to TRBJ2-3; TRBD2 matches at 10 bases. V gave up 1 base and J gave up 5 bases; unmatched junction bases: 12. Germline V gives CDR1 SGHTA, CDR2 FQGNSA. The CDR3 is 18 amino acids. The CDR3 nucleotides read TGTGCCAGCAGCTTAGTCGCTAGCGGGAGAGGTGGGGTAGATACGCAGTATTTT. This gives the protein CASSLVASGRGGVDTQYF.

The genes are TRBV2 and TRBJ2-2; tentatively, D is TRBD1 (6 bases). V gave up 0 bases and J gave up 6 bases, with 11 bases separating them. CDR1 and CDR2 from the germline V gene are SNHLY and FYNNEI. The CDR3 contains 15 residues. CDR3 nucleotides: TGTGCCAGCAGTGAAGCGAGGGGGAGCGCCGGGGAGCTGTTTTTT. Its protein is CASSEARGSAGELFF.

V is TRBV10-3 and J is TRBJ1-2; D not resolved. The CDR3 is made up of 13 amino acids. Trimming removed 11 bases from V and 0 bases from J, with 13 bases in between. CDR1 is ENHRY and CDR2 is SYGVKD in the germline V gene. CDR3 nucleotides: TGTGCCCTCGCTTTCGGAGCTAACTATGGCTACACCTTC. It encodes CALAFGANYGYTF.

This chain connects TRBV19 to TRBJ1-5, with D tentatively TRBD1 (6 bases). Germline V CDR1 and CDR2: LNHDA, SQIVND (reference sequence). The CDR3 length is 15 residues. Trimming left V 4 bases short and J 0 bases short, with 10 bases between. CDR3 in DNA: TGTGCCAGTAGTAGGGACACGTATAGCAATCAGCCCCAGCATTTT. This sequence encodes CASSRDTYSNQPQHF.

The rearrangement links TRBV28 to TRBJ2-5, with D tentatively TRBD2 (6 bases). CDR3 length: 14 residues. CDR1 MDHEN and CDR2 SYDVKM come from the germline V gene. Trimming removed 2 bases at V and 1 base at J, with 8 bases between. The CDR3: CASSLIGGQETQYF. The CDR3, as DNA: TGTGCCAGCAGTTTAATCGGGGGCCAAGAGACCCAGTACTTC. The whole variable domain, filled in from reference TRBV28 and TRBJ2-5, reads DVKVTQSSRYLVKRTGEKVFLECVQDMDHENMFWYRQDPGLGLRLIYFSYDVKMKEKGDIPEGYSVSREKKERFSLILESASTNQTSMYLCASSLIGGQETQYFGPGTRLLVL.

The CDR3 protein is CASSFNRGPETQYF. CDR3 sequence (DNA): TGTGCCAGCAGCTTTAACAGGGGGCCAGAGACCCAGTACTTC. V and J are TRBV5-4 and TRBJ2-5, with 9 bases aligning to TRBD1. The germline V gene has CDR1 SGHNT and CDR2 YYREEE (reference sequence). The CDR3 has 14 amino acids. Losses at the gene ends were 2 bases for V and 4 bases for J; bases not matched to a gene: 3.

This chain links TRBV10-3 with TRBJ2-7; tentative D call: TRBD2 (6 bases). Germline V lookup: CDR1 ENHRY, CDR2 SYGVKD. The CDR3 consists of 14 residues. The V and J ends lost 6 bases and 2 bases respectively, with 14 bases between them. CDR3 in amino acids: CAISPGTYAYEQYF. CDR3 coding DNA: TGTGCCATCAGCCCCGGGACTTACGCCTACGAGCAGTACTTC.

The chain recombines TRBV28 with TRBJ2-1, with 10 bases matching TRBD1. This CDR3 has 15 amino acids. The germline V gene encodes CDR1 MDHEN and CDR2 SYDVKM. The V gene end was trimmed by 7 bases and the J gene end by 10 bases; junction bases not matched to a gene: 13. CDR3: CASTRMGGQGKEQFF. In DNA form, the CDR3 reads TGTGCCAGCACTCGAATGGGGGGACAGGGGAAAGAGCAGTTCTTC.

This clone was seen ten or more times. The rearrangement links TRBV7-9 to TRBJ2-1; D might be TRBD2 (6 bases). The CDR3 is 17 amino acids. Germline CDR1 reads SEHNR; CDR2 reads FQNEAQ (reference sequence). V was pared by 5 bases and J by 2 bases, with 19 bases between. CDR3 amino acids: CASSGTMGGGTYNEQFF. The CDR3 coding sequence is TGTGCCAGCAGCGGAACGATGGGGGGAGGCACCTACAATGAGCAGTTCTTC.